This passage covers 14 T cell receptor beta chains from one sample sequenced in a study of T cell responses to AZD1222 COVID-19 vaccine. Clones were sequenced by immunoSEQ multiplex PCR, and TCRdb holds only the in-frame ones, with some missing. The top ten hold approximately 4% of the sample, which has some 110,000 clones, approximately 83% seen once. This specimen was peripheral blood, taken on day 0 of MenACWY control vaccination. The origin of the receptors is an adult in good health.

The V call is TRBV2, the J call TRBJ2-5, with a weak D call TRBD1 (5 bases). The germline V and J ends were trimmed by 8 bases and 4 bases, with 11 bases remaining between them. This CDR3 is built from 12 residues. Germline V gene sequence: CDR1 SNHLY, CDR2 FYNNEI. The CDR3 bases are TGTGCCAGCGGGCTCAGGGCAGAGACCCAGTACTTC. It encodes CASGLRAETQYF.

The rearrangement links TRBV28 to TRBJ1-2, with D maybe TRBD1 (5 bases). V dropped 6 bases and J dropped 1 base, with 18 bases sitting between them. The CDR3 runs to 16 residues. CDR1 MDHEN and CDR2 SYDVKM come from the germline V gene. The CDR3 loop reads CASRTLSQGGNYGYTF. The CDR3, as DNA: TGTGCCAGCAGAACCCTTAGCCAGGGTGGTAACTATGGCTACACCTTC.

The chain joins TRBV7-3 to TRBJ2-1, with 11 bases lining up with TRBD2. The CDR3 has 16 residues. In germline, CDR1 is SGHTA, CDR2 FQGTGA. Germline trimming cut 5 bases from V and 2 bases from J; bases unmatched to any gene: 5. CDR3 loop: CASSPSGGTTYNEQFF. CDR3 DNA sequence: TGTGCCAGCAGCCCTAGCGGGGGGACCACCTACAATGAGCAGTTCTTC. The whole variable domain, filled in from reference TRBV7-3 and TRBJ2-1, reads GAGVSQTPSNKVTEKGKYVELRCDPISGHTALYWYRQSLGQGPEFLIYFQGTGAADDSGLPNDRFFAVRPEGSVSTLKIQRTERGDSAVYLCASSPSGGTTYNEQFFGPGTRLTVL.

The chain is built from TRBV6-1 and TRBJ2-1; no firm D call. V was shortened by 4 bases and J by 2 bases, with 15 bases between the two germline ends. The CDR3 runs 16 residues. From germline, CDR1 is MNHNS and CDR2 SASEGT. CDR3 nucleotides: TGTGCCAGCAGTGCCCTATCCCTTAGCCCCTACAATGAGCAGTTCTTC. It yields the protein CASSALSLSPYNEQFF.

This chain connects TRBV3-1 (or the pseudogene TRBV3-2) to TRBJ1-1; TRBD1 agrees at 7 bases. The V segment lost 4 bases and the J segment 8 bases; nucleotides outside the gene matches: 13. This CDR3 region has 15 residues. CDR1 LGHDT and CDR2 YNNKEL come from the germline V gene (reference sequence). CDR3 protein: CASSPHRDSTLEAFF. CDR3 DNA sequence: TGTGCCAGCAGCCCACACCGGGACAGCACCTTAGAAGCTTTCTTT.

This chain uses TRBV19 with TRBJ2-5; D may be TRBD2 (6 bases). V was clipped by 7 bases and J by 5 bases, with 20 bases between them. The V gene's germline CDR1 is LNHDA and CDR2 SQIVND (reference sequence). The CDR3 sequence is 15 residues long. The CDR3 is CASTSSGAGWETQYF. In nucleotides, the CDR3 is TGTGCCAGTACCTCGTCTGGGGCGGGGTGGGAGACCCAGTACTTC. Supplemented by reference TRBV19 and TRBJ2-5, the full variable domain reads DGGITQSPKYLFRKEGQNVTLSCEQNLNHDAMYWYRQDPGQGLRLIYYSQIVNDFQKGDIAEGYSVSREKKESFPLTVTSAQKNPTAFYLCASTSSGAGWETQYFGPGTRLLVL.

The chain employs TRBV28 and TRBJ1-3; D remains unclear. The V end lost 2 bases, the J end lost 0 bases, and 5 bases lay between the germline ends. Germline V gives CDR1 MDHEN, CDR2 SYDVKM. The CDR3 is made up of 14 amino acids. The CDR3 bases are TGTGCCAGCAGTTTAATGGTCTCTGGAAACACCATATATTTT. Its protein is CASSLMVSGNTIYF.

About this clone: The sample has other DNA sequences that encode this CDR3 too. CDR3 DNA: TGTGCCAGTAGTAACCGGAACACCGGGGAGCTGTTTTTT. Translation: CASSNRNTGELFF. This rearrangement joins TRBV19 to TRBJ2-2; D unresolved. The CDR3 is 13 amino acids. Looked up from germline, CDR1 is LNHDA and CDR2 is SQIVND (reference sequence). V lost 4 bases, J lost 1 base, and 4 bases lay in between.

The chain combines TRBV6-1 with TRBJ2-1; unclear D gene. With 3 bases removed from V and 3 bases from J, the gap between germline ends came to 9 bases. Per germline, CDR1 MNHNS and CDR2 SASEGT. This CDR3 has 14 amino acids. The CDR3 is CASSDPASYNEQFF. The CDR3 region has the DNA TGTGCCAGCAGTGATCCGGCCAGCTACAATGAGCAGTTCTTC.

The V gene is TRBV5-8, the J gene TRBJ2-5; the match to TRBD1 covers 11 bases. V shed 1 base, J shed 4 bases, and the junction held 6 bases outside the gene matches. The length of the CDR3 is 16 residues. Germline lookup yields CDR1 SGHTS and CDR2 YDEGEE. Here the CDR3 reads CASSLFGTGGIETQYF. The CDR3 nucleotides are TGTGCCAGCAGCTTGTTTGGGACAGGGGGTATAGAGACCCAGTACTTC.

This clone was found a few times. This chain uses TRBV6-2 or TRBV6-3 with TRBJ1-5; 11 nucleotides line up with TRBD1. V lost 2 bases to trimming and J lost 6 bases; unmatched junction nucleotides: 12. CDR1 is MNHEY and CDR2 is SVGEGT in the germline V gene. This CDR3 has 18 amino acids. CDR3 sequence: CASSYPPRTGGAGQPQHF. CDR3 in DNA: TGTGCCAGCAGTTACCCACCGAGGACAGGGGGCGCAGGTCAGCCCCAGCATTTT.

The rearrangement joins TRBV29-1 to TRBJ1-1; no firm D call. This CDR3 has 12 amino acids. The V gene lost 5 bases and the J gene lost 1 base, with 8 bases spanning the gap. Germline CDR1 and CDR2: SQVTM and ANQGSEA. The chain's CDR3 is CSVSGRNTEAFF. The CDR3 nucleotides are TGCAGCGTTTCGGGCAGGAACACTGAAGCTTTCTTT. The full variable domain, completed using reference TRBV29-1 and TRBJ1-1, is SAVISQKPSRDICQRGTSLTIQCQVDSQVTMMFWYRQQPGQSLTLIATANQGSEATYESGFVIDKFPISRPNLTFSTLTVSNMSPEDSSIYLCSVSGRNTEAFFGQGTRLTVV.

The V call is TRBV7-2, the J call TRBJ2-7, with 9 bases that match TRBD2. The CDR3 is made up of 15 amino acids. From germline, CDR1 is SGHTA and CDR2 FQGNSA. The J segment lost 6 bases and the V segment lost 0 bases, leaving 6 bases of the junction unmatched. For the CDR3, the DNA is TGTGCCAGCAGCTTAGCGATCGGCGGGGGGGGCGAGCAGTACTTC. It translates to CASSLAIGGGGEQYF.

The chain couples TRBV4-3 to TRBJ2-7, with D perhaps TRBD1 or TRBD2 (5 bases each). The CDR3 loop spans 15 amino acids. Trimming shortened V by 0 bases and J by 2 bases, and 11 bases separated the two germline ends. Germline CDR1 and CDR2: LGHNA and YSLEER. CDR3 bases: TGCGCCAGCAGCCAAGAGGGGGATAGCGCCTACGAGCAGTACTTC. It yields the protein CASSQEGDSAYEQYF.